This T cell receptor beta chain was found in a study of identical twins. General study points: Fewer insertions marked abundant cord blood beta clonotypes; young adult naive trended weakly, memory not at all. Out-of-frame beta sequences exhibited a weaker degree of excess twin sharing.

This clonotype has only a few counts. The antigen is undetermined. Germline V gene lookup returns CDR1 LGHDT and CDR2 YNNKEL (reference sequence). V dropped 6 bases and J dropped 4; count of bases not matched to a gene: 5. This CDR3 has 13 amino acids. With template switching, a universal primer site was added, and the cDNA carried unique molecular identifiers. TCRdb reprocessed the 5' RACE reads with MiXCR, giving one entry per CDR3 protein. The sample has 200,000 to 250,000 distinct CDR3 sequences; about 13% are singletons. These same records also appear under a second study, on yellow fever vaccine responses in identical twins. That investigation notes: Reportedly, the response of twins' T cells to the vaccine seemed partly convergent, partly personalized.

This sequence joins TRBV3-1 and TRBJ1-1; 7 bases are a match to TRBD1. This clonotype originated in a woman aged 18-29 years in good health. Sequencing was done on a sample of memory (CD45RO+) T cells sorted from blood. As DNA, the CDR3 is TGTGCCAGCAGGGACAGGTCCCTCACTGAAGCTTTCTTT. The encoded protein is CASRDRSLTEAFF.